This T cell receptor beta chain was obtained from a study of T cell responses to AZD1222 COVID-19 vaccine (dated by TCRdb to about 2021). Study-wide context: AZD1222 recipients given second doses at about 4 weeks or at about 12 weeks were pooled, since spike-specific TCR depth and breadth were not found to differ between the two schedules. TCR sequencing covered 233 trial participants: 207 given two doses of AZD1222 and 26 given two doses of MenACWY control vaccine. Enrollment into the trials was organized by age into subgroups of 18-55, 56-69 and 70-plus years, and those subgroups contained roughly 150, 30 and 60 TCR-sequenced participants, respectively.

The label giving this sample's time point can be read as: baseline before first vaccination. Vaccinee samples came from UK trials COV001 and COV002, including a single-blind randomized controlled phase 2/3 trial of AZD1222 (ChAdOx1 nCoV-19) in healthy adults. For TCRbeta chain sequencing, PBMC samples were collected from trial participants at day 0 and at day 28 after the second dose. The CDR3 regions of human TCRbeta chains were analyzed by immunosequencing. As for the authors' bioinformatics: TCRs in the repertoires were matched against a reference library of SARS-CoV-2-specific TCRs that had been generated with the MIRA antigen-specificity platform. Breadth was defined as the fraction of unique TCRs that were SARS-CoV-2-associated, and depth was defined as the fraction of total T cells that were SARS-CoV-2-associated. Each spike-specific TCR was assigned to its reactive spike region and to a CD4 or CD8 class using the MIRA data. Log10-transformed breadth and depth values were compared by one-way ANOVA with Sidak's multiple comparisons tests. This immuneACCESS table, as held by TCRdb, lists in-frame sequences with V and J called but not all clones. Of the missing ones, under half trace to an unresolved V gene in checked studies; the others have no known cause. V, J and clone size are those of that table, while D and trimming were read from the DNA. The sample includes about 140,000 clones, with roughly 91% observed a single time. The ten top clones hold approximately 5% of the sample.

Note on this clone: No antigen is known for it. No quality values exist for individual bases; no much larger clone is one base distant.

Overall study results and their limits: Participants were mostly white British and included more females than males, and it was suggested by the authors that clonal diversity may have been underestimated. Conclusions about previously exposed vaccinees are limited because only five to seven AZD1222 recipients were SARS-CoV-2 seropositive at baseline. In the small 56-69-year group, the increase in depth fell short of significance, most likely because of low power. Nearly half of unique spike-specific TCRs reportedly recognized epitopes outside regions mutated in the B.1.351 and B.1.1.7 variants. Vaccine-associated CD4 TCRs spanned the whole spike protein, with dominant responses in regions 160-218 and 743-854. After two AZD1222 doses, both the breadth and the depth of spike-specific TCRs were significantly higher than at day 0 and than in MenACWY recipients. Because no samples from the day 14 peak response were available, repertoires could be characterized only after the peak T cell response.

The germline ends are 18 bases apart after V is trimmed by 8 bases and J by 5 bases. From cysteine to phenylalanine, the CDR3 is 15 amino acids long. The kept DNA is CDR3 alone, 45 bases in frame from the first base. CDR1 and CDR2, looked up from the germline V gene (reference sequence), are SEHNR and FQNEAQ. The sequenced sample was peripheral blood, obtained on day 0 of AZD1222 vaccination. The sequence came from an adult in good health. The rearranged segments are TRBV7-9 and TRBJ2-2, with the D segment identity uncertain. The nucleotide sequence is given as TGTGCCAGCCGTTTACTTGGGGAACTTACCGGGGAGCTGTTTTTT. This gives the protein CASRLLGELTGELFF. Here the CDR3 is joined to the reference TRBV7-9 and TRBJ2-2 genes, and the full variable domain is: DTGVSQNPRHKITKRGQNVTFRCDPISEHNRLYWYRQTLGQGPEFLTYFQNEAQLEKSRLLSDRFSAERPKGSFSTLEIQRTEQGDSAMYLCASRLLGELTGELFFGEGSRLTVL.